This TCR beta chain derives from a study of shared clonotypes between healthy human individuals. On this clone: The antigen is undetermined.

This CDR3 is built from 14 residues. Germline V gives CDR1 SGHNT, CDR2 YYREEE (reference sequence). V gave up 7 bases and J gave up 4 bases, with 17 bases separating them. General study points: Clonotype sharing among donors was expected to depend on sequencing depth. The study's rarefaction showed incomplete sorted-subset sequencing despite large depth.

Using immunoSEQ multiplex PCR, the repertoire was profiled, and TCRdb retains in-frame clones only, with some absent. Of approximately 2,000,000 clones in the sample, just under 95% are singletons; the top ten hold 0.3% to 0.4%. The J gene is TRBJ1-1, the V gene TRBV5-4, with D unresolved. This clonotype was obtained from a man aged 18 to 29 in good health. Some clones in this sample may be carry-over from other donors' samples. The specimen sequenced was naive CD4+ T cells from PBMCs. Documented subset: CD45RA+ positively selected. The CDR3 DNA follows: TGTGCCAGCCACCGGACTTTGGAGGCCACTGAAGCTTTCTTT. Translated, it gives CASHRTLEATEAFF.